The rows below give T cell receptor beta chains drawn from one sample of a study of T cells after yellow fever vaccination. TCRdb analysed the 5' RACE reads with MiXCR anew, one entry per CDR3 protein. The sample includes roughly 350,000 distinct CDR3 sequences, roughly 4.3% of them seen just once. The input for sequencing was PBMCs, taken 5 days after the yellow fever booster vaccination. The source of these receptors is a man aged 18 to 30 who received the YFV17D yellow fever vaccine. CDR3s include the opening cysteine and the closing phenylalanine or tryptophan. A D gene is named only where the DNA matches it firmly. The size entry is marked missing in some rows and otherwise reads once, few, many or a size class.

V	J	size	D	length	CDR3	DNA
TRBV23-1	TRBJ2-7	-	TRBD1	16	CASSQQGTGGRYEQYF	TGCGCCAGCAGTCAACAAGGGACAGGGGGAAGGTACGAGCAGTACTTC
TRBV5-1	TRBJ2-4	many	-	14	CASSLDGGLNIQYF	TGCGCCAGCAGCTTGGACGGGGGATTAAACATTCAGTACTTC
TRBV5-1	TRBJ2-5	many	-	11	CASRGNMAQYF	TGCGCCAGCAGAGGAAACATGGCCCAGTACTTC
TRBV4-3	TRBJ1-1	few	-	15	CASSQERQTNTEAFF	TGCGCCAGCAGCCAAGAACGACAGACGAACACTGAAGCTTTCTTT
TRBV6-6	TRBJ1-2	few	-	12	CASSYEGEVYTF	TGTGCCAGCAGTTACGAGGGGGAGGTCTACACCTTC
TRBV12-3/TRBV12-4	TRBJ2-5	many	-	13	CASTLRGQETQYF	TGTGCCAGCACCCTCCGGGGGCAAGAGACCCAGTACTTC
TRBV24-1	TRBJ2-3	many	TRBD1	15	CATSDAGGGTDTQYF	TGTGCCACCAGTGACGCAGGGGGAGGCACAGATACGCAGTATTTT
TRBV27	TRBJ2-2	-	-	16	CASRGWRGKGTGELFF	TGTGCCAGCAGAGGGTGGCGGGGAAAGGGCACCGGGGAGCTGTTTTTT
TRBV5-1	TRBJ1-4	-	TRBD1	15	CASSQTGTENEKLFF	TGCGCCAGCAGCCAGACCGGGACAGAGAATGAAAAACTGTTTTTT
TRBV7-9	TRBJ2-1	many	-	15	CASSLNRAYYNEQFF	TGTGCCAGCAGCTTAAACAGGGCGTACTACAATGAGCAGTTCTTC
TRBV5-6	TRBJ2-5	-	-	12	CASSSGEGTQYF	TGTGCCAGCAGCTCAGGGGAGGGGACCCAGTACTTC
TRBV27	TRBJ2-7	many	-	12	CASGVDPYEQYF	TGTGCCTCGGGGGTAGATCCCTACGAGCAGTACTTC
TRBV7-2	TRBJ2-1	-	-	16	CASSVGGFGSYNEQFF	TGTGCCAGCAGCGTCGGGGGTTTTGGCTCCTACAATGAGCAGTTCTTC
TRBV12-3/TRBV12-4	TRBJ1-6	-	-	14	CASSFTDRNSPLHF	TGTGCCAGCAGTTTTACGGACCGAAATTCACCCCTCCACTTT
TRBV5-4	TRBJ1-1	-	-	16	CASSPRKQAPNTEAFF	TGTGCCAGCAGCCCGAGGAAACAGGCACCCAACACTGAAGCTTTCTTT
TRBV30	TRBJ1-1	-	-	12	CAWTTEEFEAFF	TGTGCCTGGACTACCGAGGAGTTTGAAGCTTTCTTT
TRBV7-2	TRBJ1-4	-	-	16	CASSLERGLTNEKLFF	TGTGCCAGCAGCTTAGAGAGAGGGCTCACTAATGAAAAACTGTTTTTT
TRBV5-1	TRBJ1-6	many	-	14	CASSLEGEGSPLHF	TGCGCCAGCAGCTTGGAGGGGGAGGGTTCACCCCTCCACTTT
TRBV5-1	TRBJ2-3	few	TRBD2	16	CASSHLLAGVTDTQYF	TGCGCCAGCAGCCACCTACTAGCGGGGGTAACAGATACGCAGTATTTT
TRBV20-1	TRBJ2-7	many	TRBD1	14	CSASGDRVNSEQYF	TGCAGTGCTAGTGGCGACAGGGTAAATAGCGAGCAGTACTTC
TRBV6-5	TRBJ2-1	-	TRBD2	15	CASTPGGASLNEQFF	TGTGCCAGCACACCGGGAGGGGCGTCACTCAATGAGCAGTTCTTC
TRBV5-1	TRBJ1-2	-	-	15	CASSLAGGIRDGYTF	TGCGCCAGCAGCTTGGCTGGGGGCATAAGGGATGGCTACACCTTC
TRBV11-2	TRBJ2-1	many	TRBD2	16	CASRQSGGAWDNEQFF	TGTGCCAGCAGGCAGAGCGGGGGGGCCTGGGACAATGAGCAGTTCTTC
TRBV6-5	TRBJ1-2	-	-	13	CASSYSSSESYTF	TGTGCCAGCAGTTACTCTTCTTCGGAAAGCTACACCTTC
TRBV20-1	TRBJ2-3	few	TRBD2	14	CSVSGGARTDTQYF	TGCAGTGTGAGCGGGGGGGCCAGGACAGATACGCAGTATTTT
TRBV29-1	TRBJ1-5	-	-	14	CSVVGGGQGQPQHF	TGCAGCGTTGTCGGTGGAGGGCAGGGTCAGCCCCAGCATTTT
TRBV7-2	TRBJ1-3	many	-	13	CASSTGSRGTIFF	TGTGCCAGCAGCACCGGGTCCCGGGGGACCATATTTTTT
TRBV7-9	TRBJ2-7	many	-	11	CASSRYREQYF	TGTGCCAGCAGCCGATACAGAGAGCAGTACTTC
TRBV30	TRBJ2-3	few	-	13	CAWSAPGTDTQYF	TGTGCCTGGAGTGCGCCAGGCACAGATACGCAGTATTTT
TRBV4-2	TRBJ2-3	-	-	14	CACSQERSPDTLYF	TGTGCCTGCAGCCAAGAGCGTAGCCCAGATACGCTGTATTTT
TRBV12-5	TRBJ1-4	many	-	13	CASAPRRGGKLFF	TGTGCTAGTGCTCCGCGGAGGGGAGGTAAACTGTTTTTT
TRBV6-5	TRBJ1-5	few	-	14	CASSYSYSNQPQHF	TGTGCCAGCAGTTACTCCTATAGCAATCAGCCCCAGCATTTT